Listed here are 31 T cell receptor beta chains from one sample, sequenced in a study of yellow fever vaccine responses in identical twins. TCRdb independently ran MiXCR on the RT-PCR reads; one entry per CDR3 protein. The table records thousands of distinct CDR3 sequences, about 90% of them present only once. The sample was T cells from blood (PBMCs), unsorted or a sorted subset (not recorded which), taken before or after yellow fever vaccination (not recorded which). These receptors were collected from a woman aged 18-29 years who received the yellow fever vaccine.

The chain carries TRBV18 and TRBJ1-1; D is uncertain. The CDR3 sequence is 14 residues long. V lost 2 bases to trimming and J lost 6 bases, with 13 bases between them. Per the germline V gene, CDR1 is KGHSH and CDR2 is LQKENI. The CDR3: CASSPETDAPEAFF. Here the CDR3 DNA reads TGTGCCAGCTCACCAGAGACTGATGCCCCTGAAGCTTTCTTT.

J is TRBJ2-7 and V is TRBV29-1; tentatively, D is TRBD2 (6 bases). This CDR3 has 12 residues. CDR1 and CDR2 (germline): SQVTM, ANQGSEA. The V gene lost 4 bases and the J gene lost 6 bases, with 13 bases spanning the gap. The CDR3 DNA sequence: TGCAGCGTTGGCCGGGCCGGGGGCGAGCAGTACTTC. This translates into CSVGRAGGEQYF.

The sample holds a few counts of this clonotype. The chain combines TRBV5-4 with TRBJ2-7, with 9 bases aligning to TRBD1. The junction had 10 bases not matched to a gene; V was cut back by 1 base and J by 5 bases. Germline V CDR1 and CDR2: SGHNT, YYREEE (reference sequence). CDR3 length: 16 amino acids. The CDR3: CASSLLDRGSRDEQYF. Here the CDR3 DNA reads TGTGCCAGCAGCTTGCTGGACAGGGGTAGTAGGGACGAGCAGTACTTC.

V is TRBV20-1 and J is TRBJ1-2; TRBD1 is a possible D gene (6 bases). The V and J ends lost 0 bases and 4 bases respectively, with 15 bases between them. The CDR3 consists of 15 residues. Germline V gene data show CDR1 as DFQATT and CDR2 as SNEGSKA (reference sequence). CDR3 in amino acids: CSARDSGGATYGYTF. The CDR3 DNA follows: TGCAGTGCTAGAGATAGTGGGGGGGCCACCTATGGCTACACCTTC.

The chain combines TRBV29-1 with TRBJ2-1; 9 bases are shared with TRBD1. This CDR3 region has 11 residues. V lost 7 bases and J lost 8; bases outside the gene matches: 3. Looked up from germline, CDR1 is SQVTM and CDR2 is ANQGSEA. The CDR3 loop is CSGNRGHEQFF. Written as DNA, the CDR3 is TGCAGCGGTAACAGGGGGCATGAGCAGTTCTTC.

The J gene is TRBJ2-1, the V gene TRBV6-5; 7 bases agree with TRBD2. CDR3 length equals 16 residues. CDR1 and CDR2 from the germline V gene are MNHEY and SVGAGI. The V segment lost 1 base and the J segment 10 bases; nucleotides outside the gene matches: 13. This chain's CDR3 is CASSYYSSGEGGEQFF. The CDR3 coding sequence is TGTGCCAGCAGTTACTACAGTTCGGGGGAGGGCGGAGAGCAGTTCTTC.

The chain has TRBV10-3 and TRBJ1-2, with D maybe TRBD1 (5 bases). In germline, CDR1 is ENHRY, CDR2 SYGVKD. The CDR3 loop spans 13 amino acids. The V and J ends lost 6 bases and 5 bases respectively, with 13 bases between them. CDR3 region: CAISEGTNYGYTF. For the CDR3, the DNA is TGTGCCATCAGCGAGGGGACCAATTATGGCTACACCTTC.

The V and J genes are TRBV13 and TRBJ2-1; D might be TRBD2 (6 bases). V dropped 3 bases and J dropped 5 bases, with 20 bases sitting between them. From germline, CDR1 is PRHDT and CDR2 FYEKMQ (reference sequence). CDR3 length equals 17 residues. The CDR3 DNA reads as TGTGCCAGCAGCTTGTATAAGCGGGCGAATATAGACAATGAGCAGTTCTTC. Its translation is CASSLYKRANIDNEQFF.

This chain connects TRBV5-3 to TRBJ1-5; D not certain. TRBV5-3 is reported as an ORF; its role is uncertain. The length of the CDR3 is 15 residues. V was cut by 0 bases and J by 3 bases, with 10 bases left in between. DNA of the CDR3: TGTGCCAGAAGCTTGGGGCGGGTTCACAATCAGCCCCAGCATTTT. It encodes CARSLGRVHNQPQHF.

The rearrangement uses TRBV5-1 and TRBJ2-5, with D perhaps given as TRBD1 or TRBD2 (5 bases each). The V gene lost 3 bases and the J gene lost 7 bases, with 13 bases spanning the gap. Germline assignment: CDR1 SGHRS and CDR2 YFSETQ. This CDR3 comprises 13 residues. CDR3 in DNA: TGCGCCAGCAGCTATGACAGAGGGTGGACCCAGTACTTC. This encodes CASSYDRGWTQYF. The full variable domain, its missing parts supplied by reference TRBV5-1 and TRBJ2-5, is KAGVTQTPRYLIKTRGQQVTLSCSPISGHRSVSWYQQTPGQGLQFLFEYFSETQRNKGNFPGRFSGRQFSNSRSEMNVSTLELGDSALYLCASSYDRGWTQYFGPGTRLLVL.

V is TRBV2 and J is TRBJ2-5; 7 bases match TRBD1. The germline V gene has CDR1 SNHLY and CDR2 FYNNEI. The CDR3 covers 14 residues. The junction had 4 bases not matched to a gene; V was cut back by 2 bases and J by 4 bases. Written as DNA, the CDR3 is TGTGCCAGCAGTGAAAAGGGGGCGGGAGAGACCCAGTACTTC. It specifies CASSEKGAGETQYF.

The CDR3 DNA sequence: TGCGCCAGCAGCCAATCCTTTCGGGGAGCCGGGGAGCTGTTTTTT. This encodes CASSQSFRGAGELFF. The V call is TRBV4-1, the J call TRBJ2-2, with D possibly being TRBD2 (5 bases). CDR3 length: 15 residues. Germline assignment: CDR1 MGHRA and CDR2 YSYEKL. Trimming shortened V by 2 bases and J by 6 bases, and 13 bases separated the two germline ends.

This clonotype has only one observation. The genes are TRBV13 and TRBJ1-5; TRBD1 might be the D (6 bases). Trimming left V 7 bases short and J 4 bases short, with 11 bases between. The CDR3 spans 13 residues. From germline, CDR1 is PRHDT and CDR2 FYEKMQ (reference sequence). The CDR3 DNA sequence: TGTGCCAGCACCGGGACATGGAATCAGCCCCAGCATTTT. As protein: CASTGTWNQPQHF. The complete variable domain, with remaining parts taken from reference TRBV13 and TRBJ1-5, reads AAGVIQSPRHLIKEKRETATLKCYPIPRHDTVYWYQQGPGQDPQFLISFYEKMQSDKGSIPDRFSAQQFSDYHSELNMSSLELGDSALYFCASTGTWNQPQHFGDGTRLSIL.

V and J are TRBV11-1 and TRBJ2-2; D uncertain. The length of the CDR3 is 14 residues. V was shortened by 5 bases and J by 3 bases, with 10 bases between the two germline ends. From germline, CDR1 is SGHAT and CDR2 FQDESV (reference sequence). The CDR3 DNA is TGTGCCAGCAGCAAACCAGGTGACACCGGGGAGCTGTTTTTT. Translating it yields CASSKPGDTGELFF.

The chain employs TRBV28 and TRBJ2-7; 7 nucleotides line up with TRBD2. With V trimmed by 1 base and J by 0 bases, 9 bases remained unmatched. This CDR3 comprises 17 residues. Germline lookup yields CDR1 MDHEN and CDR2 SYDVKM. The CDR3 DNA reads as TGTGCCAGCAGTTTATTATTCTTGGGGGACTACTCCTACGAGCAGTACTTC. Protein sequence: CASSLLFLGDYSYEQYF.

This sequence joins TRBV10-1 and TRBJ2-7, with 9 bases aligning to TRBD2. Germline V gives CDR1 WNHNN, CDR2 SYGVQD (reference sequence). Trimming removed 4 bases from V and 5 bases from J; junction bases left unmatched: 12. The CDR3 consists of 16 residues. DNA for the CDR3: TGCGCCAGCAGTGGTCTGGCGGGAGGGCGGCGGGACGAGCAGTACTTC. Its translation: CASSGLAGGRRDEQYF.

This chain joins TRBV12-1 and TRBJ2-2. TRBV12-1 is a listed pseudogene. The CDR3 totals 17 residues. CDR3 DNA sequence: TGTGCCAGCAGCTTTCGGTTAGAACTTGATAACACCGGGGAGCTGTTTTTT. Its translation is CASSFRLELDNTGELFF.

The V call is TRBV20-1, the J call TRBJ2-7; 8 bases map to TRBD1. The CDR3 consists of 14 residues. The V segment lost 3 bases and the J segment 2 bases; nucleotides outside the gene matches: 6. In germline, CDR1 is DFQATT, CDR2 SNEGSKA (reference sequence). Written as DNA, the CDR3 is TGCAGTGCTAGCCACAGGGGGATCGCCTACGAGCAGTACTTC. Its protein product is CSASHRGIAYEQYF.

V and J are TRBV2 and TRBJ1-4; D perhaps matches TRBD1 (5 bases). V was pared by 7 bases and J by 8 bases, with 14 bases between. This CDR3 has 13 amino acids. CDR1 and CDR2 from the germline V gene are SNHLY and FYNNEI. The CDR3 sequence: CASNHQGGEKLFF. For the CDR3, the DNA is TGTGCCAGCAACCACCAGGGTGGGGAAAAACTGTTTTTT.

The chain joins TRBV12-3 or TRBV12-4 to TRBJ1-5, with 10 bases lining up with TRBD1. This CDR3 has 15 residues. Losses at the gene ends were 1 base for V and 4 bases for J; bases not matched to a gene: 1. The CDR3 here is CASSLGTGGNQPQHF. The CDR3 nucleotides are TGTGCCAGCAGTTTAGGGACAGGGGGAAATCAGCCCCAGCATTTT.

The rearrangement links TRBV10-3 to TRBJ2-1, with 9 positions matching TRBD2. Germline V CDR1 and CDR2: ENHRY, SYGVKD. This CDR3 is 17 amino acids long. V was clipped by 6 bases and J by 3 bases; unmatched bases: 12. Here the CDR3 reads CAIRAHIAGDYYNEQFF. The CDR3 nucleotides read TGTGCCATCAGGGCCCATATAGCGGGGGACTACTACAATGAGCAGTTCTTC.

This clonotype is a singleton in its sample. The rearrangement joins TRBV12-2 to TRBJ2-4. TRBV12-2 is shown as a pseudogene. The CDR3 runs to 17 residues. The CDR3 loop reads CASRLGNAGIAKNIQYF. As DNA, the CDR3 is TGTGCAAGTCGCTTAGGCAACGCGGGGATAGCCAAAAACATTCAGTACTTC.

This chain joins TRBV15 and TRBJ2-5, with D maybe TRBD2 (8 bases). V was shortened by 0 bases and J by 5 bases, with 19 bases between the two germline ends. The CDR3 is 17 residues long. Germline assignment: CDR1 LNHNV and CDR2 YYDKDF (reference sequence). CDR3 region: CATSRDPPGQRGETQYF. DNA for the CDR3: TGTGCCACCAGCAGAGATCCCCCGGGACAGCGGGGGGAGACCCAGTACTTC.

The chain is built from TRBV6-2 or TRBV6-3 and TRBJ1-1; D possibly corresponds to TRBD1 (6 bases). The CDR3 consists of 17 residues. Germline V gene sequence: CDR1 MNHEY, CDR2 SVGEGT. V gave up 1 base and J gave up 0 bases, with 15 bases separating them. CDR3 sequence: CASSYFAGVRVNTEAFF. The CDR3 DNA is TGTGCCAGCAGTTACTTCGCAGGGGTTAGGGTGAACACTGAAGCTTTCTTT.

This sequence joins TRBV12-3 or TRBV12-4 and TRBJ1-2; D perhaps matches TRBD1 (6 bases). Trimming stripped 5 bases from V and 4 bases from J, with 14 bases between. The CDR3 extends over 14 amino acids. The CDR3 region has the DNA TGTGCCAGCAGTCCCCAGGGGCAGAGCTATGGCTACACCTTC. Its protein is CASSPQGQSYGYTF.

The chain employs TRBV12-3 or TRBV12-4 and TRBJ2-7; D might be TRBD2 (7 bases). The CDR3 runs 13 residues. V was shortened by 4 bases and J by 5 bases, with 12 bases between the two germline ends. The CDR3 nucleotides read TGTGCCAGCAGTTCGGGGGGCTTCAACGAGCAGTACTTC. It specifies CASSSGGFNEQYF.

CDR3 coding DNA: TGCAGTGCTAACGTCGGGGAGCTGTTTTTT. Translating gives CSANVGELFF. The rearrangement uses TRBV20-1 and TRBJ2-2, with D hard to call. Per germline, CDR1 DFQATT and CDR2 SNEGSKA (reference sequence). This CDR3 comprises 10 residues. V was cut by 4 bases and J by 7 bases, with 4 bases left in between.

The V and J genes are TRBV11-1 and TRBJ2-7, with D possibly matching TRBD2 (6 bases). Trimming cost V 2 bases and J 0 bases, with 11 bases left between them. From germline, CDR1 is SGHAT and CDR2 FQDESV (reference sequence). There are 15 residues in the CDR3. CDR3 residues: CASSLRADYSYEQYF. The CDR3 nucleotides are TGTGCCAGCAGCTTAAGAGCGGACTACTCCTACGAGCAGTACTTC.

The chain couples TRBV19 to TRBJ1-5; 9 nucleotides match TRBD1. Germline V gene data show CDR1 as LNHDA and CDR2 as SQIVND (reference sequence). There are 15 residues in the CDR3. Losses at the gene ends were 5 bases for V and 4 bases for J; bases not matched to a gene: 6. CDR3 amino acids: CASSPQGAGNQPQHF. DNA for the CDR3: TGTGCCAGTAGTCCACAGGGGGCAGGGAATCAGCCCCAGCATTTT.

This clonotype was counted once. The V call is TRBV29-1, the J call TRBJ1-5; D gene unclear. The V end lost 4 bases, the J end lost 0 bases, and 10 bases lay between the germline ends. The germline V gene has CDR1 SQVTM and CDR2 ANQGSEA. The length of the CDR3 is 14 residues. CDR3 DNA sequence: TGCAGCGTTGCCGAGCCTTATAGCAATCAGCCCCAGCATTTT. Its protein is CSVAEPYSNQPQHF. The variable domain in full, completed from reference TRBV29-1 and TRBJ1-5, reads SAVISQKPSRDICQRGTSLTIQCQVDSQVTMMFWYRQQPGQSLTLIATANQGSEATYESGFVIDKFPISRPNLTFSTLTVSNMSPEDSSIYLCSVAEPYSNQPQHFGDGTRLSIL.

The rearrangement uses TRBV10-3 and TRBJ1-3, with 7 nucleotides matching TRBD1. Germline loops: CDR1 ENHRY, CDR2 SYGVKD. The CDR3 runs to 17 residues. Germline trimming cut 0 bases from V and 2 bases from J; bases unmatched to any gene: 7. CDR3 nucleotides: TGTGCCATCAGTGAGTCACTCGACAGGGTACCTGGAAACACCATATATTTT. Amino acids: CAISESLDRVPGNTIYF.